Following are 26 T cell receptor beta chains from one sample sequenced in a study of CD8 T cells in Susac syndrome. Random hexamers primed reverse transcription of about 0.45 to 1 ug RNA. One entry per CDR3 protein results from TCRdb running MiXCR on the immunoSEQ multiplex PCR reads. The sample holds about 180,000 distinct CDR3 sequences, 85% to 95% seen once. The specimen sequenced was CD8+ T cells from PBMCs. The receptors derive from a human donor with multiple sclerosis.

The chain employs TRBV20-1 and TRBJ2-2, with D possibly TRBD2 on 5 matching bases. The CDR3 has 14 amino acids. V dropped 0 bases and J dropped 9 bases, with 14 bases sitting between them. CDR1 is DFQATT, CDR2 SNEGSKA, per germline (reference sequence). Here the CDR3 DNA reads TGCAGTGCTAGAGATCTAAGCGACTACCGGGAGCTGTTTTTT. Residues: CSARDLSDYRELFF.

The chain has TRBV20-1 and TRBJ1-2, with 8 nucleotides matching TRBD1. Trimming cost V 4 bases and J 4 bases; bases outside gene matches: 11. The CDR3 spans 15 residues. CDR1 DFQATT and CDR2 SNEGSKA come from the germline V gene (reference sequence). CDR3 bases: TGCAGTGCTAAAACGACAGGGGACGTTGGCTATGGCTACACCTTC. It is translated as CSAKTTGDVGYGYTF.

CDR3 DNA sequence: TGCAGCGCCGACCGGGAGGCTTTGAACACTGAAGCTTTCTTT. Protein: CSADREALNTEAFF. The V call is TRBV29-1, the J call TRBJ1-1; D is unresolved. The CDR3 extends over 14 amino acids. In germline, CDR1 is SQVTM, CDR2 ANQGSEA. V was pared by 7 bases and J by 0 bases, with 15 bases between.

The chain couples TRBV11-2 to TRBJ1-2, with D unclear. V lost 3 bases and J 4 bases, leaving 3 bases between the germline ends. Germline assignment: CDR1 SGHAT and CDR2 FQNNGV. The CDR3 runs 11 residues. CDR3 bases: TGTGCCAGCAGCTTCGGCTATGGCTACACCTTC. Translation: CASSFGYGYTF. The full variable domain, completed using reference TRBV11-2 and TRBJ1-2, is EAGVAQSPRYKIIEKRQSVAFWCNPISGHATLYWYQQILGQGPKLLIQFQNNGVVDDSQLPKDRFSAERLKGVDSTLKIQPAKLEDSAVYLCASSFGYGYTFGSGTRLTVV.

CDR3 DNA sequence: TGTGCCAGCAGTGAATTGTCCGGATGGGACTATGGCTACACCTTC. Translation: CASSELSGWDYGYTF. This sequence joins TRBV2 and TRBJ1-2; D ambiguous. This CDR3 spans 15 amino acids. V was clipped by 2 bases and J by 3 bases, with 13 bases between them. Germline V gene lookup returns CDR1 SNHLY and CDR2 FYNNEI.

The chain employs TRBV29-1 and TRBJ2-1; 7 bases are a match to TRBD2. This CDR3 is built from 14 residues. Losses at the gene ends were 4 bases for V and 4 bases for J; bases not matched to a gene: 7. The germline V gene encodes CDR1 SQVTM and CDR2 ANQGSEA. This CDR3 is CSVGERGGYNEQFF. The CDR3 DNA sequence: TGCAGCGTTGGAGAGCGGGGAGGGTACAATGAGCAGTTCTTC.

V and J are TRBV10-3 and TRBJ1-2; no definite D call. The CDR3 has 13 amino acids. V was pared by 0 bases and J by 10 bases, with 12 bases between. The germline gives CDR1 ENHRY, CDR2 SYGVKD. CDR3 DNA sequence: TGTGCCATCAGTGAGTCGCCCAGACTTGACTACACCTTC. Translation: CAISESPRLDYTF.

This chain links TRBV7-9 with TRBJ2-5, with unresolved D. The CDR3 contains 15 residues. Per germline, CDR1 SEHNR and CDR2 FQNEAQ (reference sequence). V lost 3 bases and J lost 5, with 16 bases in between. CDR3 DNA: TGTGCCAGCAGCTTCCCGGACGGTCATCAGGAGACCCAGTACTTC. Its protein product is CASSFPDGHQETQYF.

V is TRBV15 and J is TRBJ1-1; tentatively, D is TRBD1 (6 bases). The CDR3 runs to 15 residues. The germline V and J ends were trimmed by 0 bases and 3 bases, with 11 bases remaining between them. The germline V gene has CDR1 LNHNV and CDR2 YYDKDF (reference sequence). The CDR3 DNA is TGTGCCACCAGCAGAGAGGGCAGGGGCGACACTGAAGCTTTCTTT. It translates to CATSREGRGDTEAFF.

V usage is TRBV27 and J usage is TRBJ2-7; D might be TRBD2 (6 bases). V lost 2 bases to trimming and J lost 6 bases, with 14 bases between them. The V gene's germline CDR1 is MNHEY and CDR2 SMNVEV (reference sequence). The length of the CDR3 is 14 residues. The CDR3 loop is CASSLPRGDGEQYF. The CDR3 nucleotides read TGTGCCAGCAGTTTACCCCGCGGGGATGGCGAGCAGTACTTC.

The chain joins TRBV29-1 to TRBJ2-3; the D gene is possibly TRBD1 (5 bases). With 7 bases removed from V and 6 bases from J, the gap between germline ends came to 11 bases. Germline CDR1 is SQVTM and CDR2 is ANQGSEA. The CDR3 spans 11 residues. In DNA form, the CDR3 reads TGCAGCGCCTTCAAGGGGGATACGCAGTATTTT. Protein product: CSAFKGDTQYF.

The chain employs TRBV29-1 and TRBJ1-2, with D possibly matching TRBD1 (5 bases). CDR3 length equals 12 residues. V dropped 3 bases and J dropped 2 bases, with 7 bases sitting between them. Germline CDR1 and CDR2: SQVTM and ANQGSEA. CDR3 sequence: CSVDRGNYGYTF. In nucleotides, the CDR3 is TGCAGCGTTGATAGGGGAAACTATGGCTACACCTTC. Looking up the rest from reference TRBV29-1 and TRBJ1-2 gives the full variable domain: SAVISQKPSRDICQRGTSLTIQCQVDSQVTMMFWYRQQPGQSLTLIATANQGSEATYESGFVIDKFPISRPNLTFSTLTVSNMSPEDSSIYLCSVDRGNYGYTFGSGTRLTVV.

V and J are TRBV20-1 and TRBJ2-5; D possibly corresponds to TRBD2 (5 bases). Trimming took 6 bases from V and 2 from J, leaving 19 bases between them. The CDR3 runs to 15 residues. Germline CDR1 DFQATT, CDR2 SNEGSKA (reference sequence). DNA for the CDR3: TGCAGTGCCCCCACGACCCCCGACTATCAAGAGACCCAGTACTTC. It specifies CSAPTTPDYQETQYF.

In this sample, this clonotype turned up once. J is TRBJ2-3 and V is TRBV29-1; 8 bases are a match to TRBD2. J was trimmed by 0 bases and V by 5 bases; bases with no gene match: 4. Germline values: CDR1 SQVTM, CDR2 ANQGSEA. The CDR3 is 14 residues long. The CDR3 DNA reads TGCAGCGTTCCAACTAGCGGAAGCACAGATACGCAGTATTTT. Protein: CSVPTSGSTDTQYF.

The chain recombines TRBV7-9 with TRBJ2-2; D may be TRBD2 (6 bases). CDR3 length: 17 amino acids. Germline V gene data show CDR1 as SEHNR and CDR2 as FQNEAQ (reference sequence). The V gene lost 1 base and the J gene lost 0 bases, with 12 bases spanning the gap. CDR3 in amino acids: CASSLDTLAPNTGELFF. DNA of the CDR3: TGTGCCAGCAGCTTAGATACGCTAGCGCCGAACACCGGGGAGCTGTTTTTT.

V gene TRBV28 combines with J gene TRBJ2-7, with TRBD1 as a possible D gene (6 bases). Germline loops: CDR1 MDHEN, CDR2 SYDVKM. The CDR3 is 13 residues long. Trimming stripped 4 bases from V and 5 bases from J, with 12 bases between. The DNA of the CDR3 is TGTGCCAGCAGTTCCAGGGGTAGCAACGAGCAGTACTTC. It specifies CASSSRGSNEQYF. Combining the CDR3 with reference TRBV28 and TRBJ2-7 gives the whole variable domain DVKVTQSSRYLVKRTGEKVFLECVQDMDHENMFWYRQDPGLGLRLIYFSYDVKMKEKGDIPEGYSVSREKKERFSLILESASTNQTSMYLCASSSRGSNEQYFGPGTRLTVT.

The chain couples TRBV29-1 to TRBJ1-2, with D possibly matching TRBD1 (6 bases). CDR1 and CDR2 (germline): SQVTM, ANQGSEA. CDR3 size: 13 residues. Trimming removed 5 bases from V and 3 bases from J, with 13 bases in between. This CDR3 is CSVPLPGDYGYTF. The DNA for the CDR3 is TGCAGCGTTCCCCTCCCAGGGGACTATGGCTACACCTTC.

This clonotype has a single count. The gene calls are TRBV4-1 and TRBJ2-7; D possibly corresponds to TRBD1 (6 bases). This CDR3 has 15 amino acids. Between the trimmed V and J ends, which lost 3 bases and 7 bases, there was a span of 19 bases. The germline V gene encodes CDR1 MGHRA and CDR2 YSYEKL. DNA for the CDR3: TGCGCCAGCAGCCACATCTTAGCGCCCCAGGGGGAGCAGTACTTC. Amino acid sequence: CASSHILAPQGEQYF.

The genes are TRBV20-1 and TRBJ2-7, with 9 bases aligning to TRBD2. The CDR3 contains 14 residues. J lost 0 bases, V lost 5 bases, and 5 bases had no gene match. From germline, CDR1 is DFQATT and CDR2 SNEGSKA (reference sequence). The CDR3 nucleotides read TGCAGTGCTTGGCTAGCGGGGAACTCCTACGAGCAGTACTTC. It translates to CSAWLAGNSYEQYF.

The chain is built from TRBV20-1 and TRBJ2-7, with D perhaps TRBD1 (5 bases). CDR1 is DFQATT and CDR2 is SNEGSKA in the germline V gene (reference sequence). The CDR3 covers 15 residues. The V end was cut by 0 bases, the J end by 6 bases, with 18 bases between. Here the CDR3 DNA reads TGCAGTGCTAGAGATTTTCGTAACAGGCCAGGCGAGCAGTACTTC. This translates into CSARDFRNRPGEQYF.

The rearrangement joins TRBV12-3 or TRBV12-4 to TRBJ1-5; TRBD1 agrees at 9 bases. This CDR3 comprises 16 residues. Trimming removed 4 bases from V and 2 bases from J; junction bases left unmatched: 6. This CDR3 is CASSSRGQGGNQPQHF. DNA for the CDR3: TGTGCCAGCAGTTCTAGGGGACAGGGAGGCAATCAGCCCCAGCATTTT.

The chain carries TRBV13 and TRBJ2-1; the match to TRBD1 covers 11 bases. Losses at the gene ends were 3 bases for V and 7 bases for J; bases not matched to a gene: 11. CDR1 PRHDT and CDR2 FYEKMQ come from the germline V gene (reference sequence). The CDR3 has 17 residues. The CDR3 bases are TGTGCCAGCAGCTTTTTCGCGGACAGGGGGCGCGGTAATGAGCAGTTCTTC. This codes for CASSFFADRGRGNEQFF.

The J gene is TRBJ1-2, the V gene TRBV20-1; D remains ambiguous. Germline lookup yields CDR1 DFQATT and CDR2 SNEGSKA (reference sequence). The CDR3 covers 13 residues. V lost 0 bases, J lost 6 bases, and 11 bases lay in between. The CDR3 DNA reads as TGCAGTGCTAGAGATCAGACGGATCATGGCTACACCTTC. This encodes CSARDQTDHGYTF.

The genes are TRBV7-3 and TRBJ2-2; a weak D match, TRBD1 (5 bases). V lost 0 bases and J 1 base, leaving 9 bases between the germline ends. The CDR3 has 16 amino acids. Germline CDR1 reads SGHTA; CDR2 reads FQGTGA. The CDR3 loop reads CASSLTPTENTGELFF. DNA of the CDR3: TGTGCCAGCAGCTTAACCCCGACAGAGAACACCGGGGAGCTGTTTTTT. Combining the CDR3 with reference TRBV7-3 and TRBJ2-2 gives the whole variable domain GAGVSQTPSNKVTEKGKYVELRCDPISGHTALYWYRQSLGQGPEFLIYFQGTGAADDSGLPNDRFFAVRPEGSVSTLKIQRTERGDSAVYLCASSLTPTENTGELFFGEGSRLTVL.

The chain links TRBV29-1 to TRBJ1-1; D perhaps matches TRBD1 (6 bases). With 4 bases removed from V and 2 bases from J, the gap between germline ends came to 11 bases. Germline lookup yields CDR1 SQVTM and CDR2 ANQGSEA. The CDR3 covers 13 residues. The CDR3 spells CSVADRINTEAFF. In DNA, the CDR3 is TGCAGCGTTGCGGACAGAATAAACACTGAAGCTTTCTTT.

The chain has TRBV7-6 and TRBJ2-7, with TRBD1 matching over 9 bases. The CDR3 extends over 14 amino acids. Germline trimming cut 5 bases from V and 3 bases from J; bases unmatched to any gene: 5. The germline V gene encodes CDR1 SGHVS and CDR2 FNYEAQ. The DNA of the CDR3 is TGTGCCAGCAGCCCCGGGACAGGGTTCTACGAGCAGTACTTC. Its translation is CASSPGTGFYEQYF.